The 30 T cell receptor beta chains given below trace back to one sample, sequenced in a study of long-term antiretroviral therapy in people with HIV. Investigators performed immunoSEQ version v3.0 at survey level. Method: immunoSEQ multiplex PCR; TCRdb's copy keeps in-frame clones and lacks some. The table shows around 12,000 clones, with approximately 77% occurring only once. The specimen comprised unsorted PBMCs, sampled 0.5 years before starting antiretroviral therapy. Receptors were obtained from a middle-aged woman with HIV.

This clone was counted only a few times. The gene calls are TRBV7-8 and TRBJ1-5; no definite D call. V was pared by 1 base and J by 4 bases, with 5 bases between. CDR3 length: 13 residues. CDR1 is SGHVS, CDR2 FQNEAQ, per germline. The CDR3 spells CASSLVRNQPQHF. The CDR3 DNA reads TGTGCCAGCAGCTTAGTCAGGAATCAGCCCCAGCATTTT.

The CDR3 coding sequence is TGTGCCAGCAGCGTAGGGGCAGGGCTCACCGGGGAGCTGTTTTTT. It codes for CASSVGAGLTGELFF. V usage is TRBV9 and J usage is TRBJ2-2, with a possible D match to TRBD1 (5 bases). The CDR3 is made up of 15 amino acids. Germline CDR1 reads SGDLS; CDR2 reads YYNGEE. V was clipped by 0 bases and J by 4 bases, with 10 bases between them.

This clone was detected a few times. This rearrangement joins TRBV19 to TRBJ2-2; TRBD1 matches at 7 bases. V lost 7 bases to trimming and J lost 1 base; unmatched junction nucleotides: 3. The CDR3 totals 14 residues. Germline CDR1 reads LNHDA; CDR2 reads SQIVND (reference sequence). The CDR3 region has the DNA TGTGCCAGTAACCGACAGGGGAACACCGGGGAGCTGTTTTTT. Translation gives CASNRQGNTGELFF. Looking up the rest from reference TRBV19 and TRBJ2-2 gives the full variable domain: DGGITQSPKYLFRKEGQNVTLSCEQNLNHDAMYWYRQDPGQGLRLIYYSQIVNDFQKGDIAEGYSVSREKKESFPLTVTSAQKNPTAFYLCASNRQGNTGELFFGEGSRLTVL.

This clone was found a few times. This chain connects TRBV28 to TRBJ2-7; TRBD2 aligns across 7 bases. The CDR3 extends over 13 amino acids. Germline CDR1 is MDHEN and CDR2 is SYDVKM. The V segment lost 5 bases and the J segment 2 bases; nucleotides outside the gene matches: 3. Written as DNA, the CDR3 is TGTGCCAGCAGTCTAGCGGCCGCCTACGAGCAGTACTTC. This gives the protein CASSLAAAYEQYF. Drawing the rest from reference TRBV28 and TRBJ2-7, the complete variable domain is DVKVTQSSRYLVKRTGEKVFLECVQDMDHENMFWYRQDPGLGLRLIYFSYDVKMKEKGDIPEGYSVSREKKERFSLILESASTNQTSMYLCASSLAAAYEQYFGPGTRLTVT.

The rearrangement uses TRBV21-1 and TRBJ2-7; the D call in the table, TRBD1, was not verified against the DNA. TRBV21-1 is labeled a pseudogene. The CDR3 has 17 amino acids. CDR3 bases: TGTGCCAGCAGCAAATCCGGGACAGATCATAAAACATACGAGCAGTACTTC. Translated, it gives CASSKSGTDHKTYEQYF.

The V gene is TRBV5-4, the J gene TRBJ2-4; 8 positions match TRBD1. Trimming cost V 3 bases and J 1 base; bases outside gene matches: 9. The CDR3 runs 17 residues. Germline CDR1 reads SGHNT; CDR2 reads YYREEE (reference sequence). The CDR3 DNA follows: TGTGCCAGCAGCTCCCGGACAGGGATGGGGGCCAAAAACATTCAGTACTTC. Translation: CASSSRTGMGAKNIQYF.

This clone was counted a single time. V and J are TRBV5-1 and TRBJ2-1, with TRBD2 matching 10 bases. The CDR3 totals 16 residues. J was trimmed by 2 bases and V by 4 bases; bases with no gene match: 6. Germline CDR1 and CDR2: SGHRS and YFSETQ. The CDR3 region is CASSNSGGGPYNEQFF. The CDR3 DNA follows: TGCGCCAGCAGCAACAGCGGGGGGGGTCCCTACAATGAGCAGTTCTTC.

V gene TRBV5-8 combines with J gene TRBJ2-7, with 8 bases lining up with TRBD1. There are 16 residues in the CDR3. Germline values: CDR1 SGHTS, CDR2 YDEGEE. Trimming cost V 2 bases and J 5 bases; bases outside gene matches: 12. CDR3 protein: CASSFSPRQGSHEQYF. The CDR3 DNA reads TGTGCCAGCAGCTTTTCCCCCCGACAGGGGAGCCACGAGCAGTACTTC.

This clone has just a few counts. The genes are TRBV13 and TRBJ2-7; 8 bases fit TRBD1. Per the germline V gene, CDR1 is PRHDT and CDR2 is FYEKMQ (reference sequence). The V segment lost 4 bases and the J segment 3 bases; nucleotides outside the gene matches: 5. The CDR3 totals 14 residues. CDR3 region: CASSSRTGIYEQYF. CDR3 in DNA: TGTGCCAGCAGCTCCCGGACAGGGATCTACGAGCAGTACTTC.

This sequence joins TRBV6-5 and TRBJ1-2, with D uncertain. The V end lost 6 bases, the J end lost 6 bases, and 8 bases lay between the germline ends. CDR3 length equals 11 residues. Germline loops: CDR1 MNHEY, CDR2 SVGAGI. This chain's CDR3 is CASSLGDGYTF. CDR3 sequence (DNA): TGTGCCAGCAGCCTCGGGGATGGCTACACCTTC.

V and J are TRBV4-1 and TRBJ1-3; D is undetermined. The CDR3 covers 15 residues. CDR1 and CDR2 from the germline V gene are MGHRA and YSYEKL. V was clipped by 1 base and J by 4 bases, with 11 bases between them. The CDR3 DNA follows: TGCGCCAGCAGCCAAGGTGGACTGCAAGGAAACACCATATATTTT. Translating gives CASSQGGLQGNTIYF.

The J gene is TRBJ1-1, the V gene TRBV11-3; weak D call: TRBD1 (5 bases). CDR1 SGHNT and CDR2 YENEEA come from the germline V gene. Deletions cut 5 bases from V and 7 bases from J, with 11 bases between. The CDR3 contains 12 residues. The CDR3 reads CASSSGGVEAFF. The CDR3 DNA reads TGTGCCAGCAGCAGCGGGGGGGTTGAAGCTTTCTTT.

The gene calls are TRBV4-2 and TRBJ1-2, with a weak D call TRBD1 (5 bases). Germline values: CDR1 LGHNA, CDR2 YNFKEQ. The CDR3 covers 17 residues. V gave up 2 bases and J gave up 0 bases, with 16 bases separating them. CDR3 sequence reads: CASSQSYFREANYGYTF. In DNA form, the CDR3 reads TGTGCCAGCAGCCAATCCTATTTCAGGGAAGCTAACTATGGCTACACCTTC.

The chain links TRBV18 to TRBJ1-3; 9 positions agree with TRBD1. V trimming: 2 bases; J trimming: 2 bases; junction bases outside the gene matches: 4. The V gene's germline CDR1 is KGHSH and CDR2 LQKENI. This CDR3 is 16 amino acids long. CDR3 region: CASSPSRQGAGNTIYF. The CDR3, as DNA: TGTGCCAGCTCACCATCCAGACAGGGGGCTGGAAACACCATATATTTT. Using reference TRBV18 and TRBJ1-3 for the parts outside the CDR3, the full variable domain is NAGVMQNPRHLVRRRGQEARLRCSPMKGHSHVYWYRQLPEEGLKFMVYLQKENIIDESGMPKERFSAEFPKEGPSILRIQQVVRGDSAAYFCASSPSRQGAGNTIYFGEGSWLTVV.

The chain couples TRBV12-5 to TRBJ2-2; possibly TRBD2 for D (5 bases). V dropped 5 bases and J dropped 5 bases, with 9 bases sitting between them. CDR1 and CDR2 (germline): LGHNT, FRNRAP. This CDR3 is 13 amino acids long. The CDR3 coding sequence is TGTGCTAGTGGTAGGAGCGGTACCGGGGAGCTGTTTTTT. As protein: CASGRSGTGELFF.

V and J are TRBV9 and TRBJ1-2, with D uncertain. V gave up 4 bases and J gave up 3 bases, with 10 bases separating them. This CDR3 has 13 residues. The germline V gene encodes CDR1 SGDLS and CDR2 YYNGEE. CDR3 in DNA: TGTGCCAGCAGCCCCCGCGGGGACTATGGCTACACCTTC. Translated: CASSPRGDYGYTF.

This clone showed up just a few times. The genes are TRBV14 and TRBJ2-1; maybe TRBD2 (5 bases). V lost 7 bases and J lost 0, with 10 bases in between. The V gene's germline CDR1 is SGHDN and CDR2 FVKESK. CDR3 size: 14 residues. CDR3 protein: CASMSGSSYNEQFF. The CDR3 coding sequence is TGTGCCAGCATGAGCGGTAGCTCCTACAATGAGCAGTTCTTC.

The V call is TRBV11-2, the J call TRBJ2-3; possibly TRBD2 for D (6 bases). Germline V gene sequence: CDR1 SGHAT, CDR2 FQNNGV. The V gene lost 5 bases and the J gene lost 9 bases, with 12 bases spanning the gap. This CDR3 is built from 12 residues. The CDR3 nucleotides read TGTGCCAGCAGCCCGACTAGTATCACGCAGTATTTT. Protein: CASSPTSITQYF.

The chain carries TRBV5-1 and TRBJ2-7; D gene uncertain. Per germline, CDR1 SGHRS and CDR2 YFSETQ. The V and J ends lost 2 bases and 6 bases respectively, with 15 bases between them. This CDR3 has 14 amino acids. This CDR3 reads CASSFRTTASEQYF. The CDR3 nucleotides are TGCGCCAGCAGCTTCAGGACCACCGCAAGCGAGCAGTACTTC. The whole variable domain, remainder taken from reference TRBV5-1 and TRBJ2-7, is KAGVTQTPRYLIKTRGQQVTLSCSPISGHRSVSWYQQTPGQGLQFLFEYFSETQRNKGNFPGRFSGRQFSNSRSEMNVSTLELGDSALYLCASSFRTTASEQYFGPGTRLTVT.

The V call is TRBV7-2, the J call TRBJ2-2, with D perhaps TRBD2 (5 bases). From germline, CDR1 is SGHTA and CDR2 FQGNSA. With 1 base removed from V and 0 bases from J, the gap between germline ends came to 9 bases. This CDR3 has 16 residues. CDR3 sequence (DNA): TGTGCCAGCAGCTTAGGACTATCCGCGAACACCGGGGAGCTGTTTTTT. This codes for CASSLGLSANTGELFF.

The V call is TRBV12-5, the J call TRBJ2-7, with 8 bases lining up with TRBD1. The V and J ends lost 4 bases and 1 base, in that order; junction bases with no gene match: 3. There are 14 residues in the CDR3. Germline CDR1 is LGHNT and CDR2 is FRNRAP. The CDR3, as DNA: TGTGCTAGTGGTTCAGGGGACAGGTCCTACGAGCAGTACTTC. It translates to CASGSGDRSYEQYF.

This clone appeared once. This chain joins TRBV5-6 and TRBJ2-5, with D possibly matching TRBD2 (6 bases). V lost 3 bases and J lost 1, with 13 bases in between. The CDR3 covers 15 residues. CDR1 SGHDT and CDR2 YYEEEE come from the germline V gene. Written as DNA, the CDR3 is TGTGCCAGCAGCTCAGCGGAGGGGACCCAAGAGACCCAGTACTTC. Protein: CASSSAEGTQETQYF.

CDR3 nucleotide sequence: TGTGCCAGCAGCCAAGACAGGAATCAGCCCCAGCATTTT. It yields the protein CASSQDRNQPQHF. The chain employs TRBV4-2 and TRBJ1-5, with D hard to call. The CDR3 has 13 residues. Germline values: CDR1 LGHNA, CDR2 YNFKEQ. With 0 bases removed from V and 4 bases from J, the gap between germline ends came to 4 bases.

V is TRBV29-1 and J is TRBJ2-2, with TRBD1 matching over 9 bases. Trimming removed 5 bases from V and 4 bases from J; junction bases left unmatched: 8. This CDR3 region has 15 residues. The V gene's germline CDR1 is SQVTM and CDR2 ANQGSEA. The DNA for the CDR3 is TGCAGCGTTCGAGGACAGGGGTCCTTCACCGGGGAGCTGTTTTTT. Residues: CSVRGQGSFTGELFF.

The chain links TRBV7-9 to TRBJ1-6; D call uncertain. The CDR3 is made up of 14 amino acids. V shed 1 base and J shed 9 bases, with 10 bases lying between them. Per germline, CDR1 SEHNR and CDR2 FQNEAQ (reference sequence). CDR3 sequence (DNA): TGTGCCAGCAGCTTAGGCAAGGCGGGTTCACCCCTCCACTTT. Its translation is CASSLGKAGSPLHF. The complete variable domain, with remaining parts taken from reference TRBV7-9 and TRBJ1-6, reads DTGVSQNPRHKITKRGQNVTFRCDPISEHNRLYWYRQTLGQGPEFLTYFQNEAQLEKSRLLSDRFSAERPKGSFSTLEIQRTEQGDSAMYLCASSLGKAGSPLHFGNGTRLTVT.

This clone was observed once. The rearrangement uses TRBV18 and TRBJ2-6; D is unresolved. CDR1 and CDR2 from the germline V gene are KGHSH and LQKENI. Trimming removed 2 bases at V and 2 bases at J, with 7 bases between. The CDR3 is 15 amino acids. The CDR3 region is CASSPFSTGANVLTF. CDR3 sequence (DNA): TGTGCCAGCTCACCATTCTCAACTGGGGCCAACGTCCTGACTTTC.

This chain joins TRBV11-3 and TRBJ1-5, with unresolved D. CDR1 and CDR2 from the germline V gene are SGHNT and YENEEA. Trimming cost V 0 bases and J 0 bases, with 18 bases left between them. The CDR3 has 19 residues. CDR3 in amino acids: CASSLESGVADPSNQPQHF. The CDR3 coding sequence is TGTGCCAGCAGCTTAGAGTCTGGGGTGGCAGACCCTAGCAATCAGCCCCAGCATTTT.

This clone occurred once. The V call is TRBV15, the J call TRBJ2-2; D is unclear. Trimming shortened V by 0 bases and J by 3 bases, and 8 bases separated the two germline ends. CDR3 length equals 15 residues. Germline lookup yields CDR1 LNHNV and CDR2 YYDKDF (reference sequence). The CDR3 spells CATSRDGVDTGELFF. The CDR3 bases are TGTGCCACCAGCAGAGATGGAGTCGACACCGGGGAGCTGTTTTTT.

The gene calls are TRBV6-4 and TRBJ1-1, with 7 nucleotides matching TRBD1. Germline lookup yields CDR1 MRHNA and CDR2 SNTAGT. The CDR3 length is 13 residues. The J segment lost 3 bases and the V segment lost 6 bases, leaving 4 bases of the junction unmatched. The CDR3 nucleotides are TGTGCCAGCAGCTACCAGGGGGACACTGAAGCTTTCTTT. Translating it yields CASSYQGDTEAFF.

J is TRBJ2-3 and V is TRBV5-1, with D tentatively TRBD2 (6 bases). CDR1 is SGHRS and CDR2 is YFSETQ in the germline V gene. Between the trimmed V and J ends, which lost 0 bases and 1 base, there was a span of 9 bases. This CDR3 region has 15 residues. CDR3 sequence reads: CASSLGPSGTDTQYF. DNA for the CDR3: TGCGCCAGCAGCTTGGGGCCTAGCGGCACAGATACGCAGTATTTT. Looking up the rest from reference TRBV5-1 and TRBJ2-3 gives the full variable domain: KAGVTQTPRYLIKTRGQQVTLSCSPISGHRSVSWYQQTPGQGLQFLFEYFSETQRNKGNFPGRFSGRQFSNSRSEMNVSTLELGDSALYLCASSLGPSGTDTQYFGPGTRLTVL.